The rows below give T cell receptor beta chains drawn from one sample of a study of blood T cells in healthy people across ages. From the 5' RACE reads, TCRdb called clonotypes with MiXCR, one entry per CDR3 protein. The top ten hold over 10% of the sample, which has around 1,000,000 distinct CDR3 sequences, 35% to 45% seen once. The sample comprised blood. The origin of the receptors is a man younger than 35 in good health. The CDR3 runs from the conserved cysteine through the conserved F or W. The order of the fields is D gene, J gene, clone size, V gene, CDR3 DNA, CDR3 protein. D genes are given only for firm matches. Rows may omit the clone size; those that give it use once, few, many or a size class.

TRBD1 TRBJ2-7 few TRBV4-3 TGCGCCAGCAGCCAAGATCTGAACAGGGGGGACTACGAGCAGTACTTC CASSQDLNRGDYEQYF
TRBD2 TRBJ2-3 NA TRBV20-1 TGCAGTGCTGGCGGGCTAGCGGGGGGACCCGGTGGGAGCACAGATACGCAGTATTTT CSAGGLAGGPGGSTDTQYF
NA TRBJ1-5 NA TRBV12-3/TRBV12-4 TGTGCCGGCAGTCGAGGGGATGGCAATCAGCCCCAGCATTTT CAGSRGDGNQPQHF
NA TRBJ2-7 NA TRBV11-3 TGTGCCAGCAGCTTAACACAGAACAATGAGCAGTACTTC CASSLTQNNEQYF
TRBD1 TRBJ1-2 few TRBV2 TGTGCCAGCAGCGGACAGGAGATCTGGGGCTACACCTTC CASSGQEIWGYTF
NA TRBJ1-4 NA TRBV6-5 TGTGCCAGCAGTTATGATCGAGCCCTAACTAATGAAAAACTGTTTTTT CASSYDRALTNEKLFF
NA TRBJ1-5 few TRBV4-2 TGTGCCAGCAGCCAAGAGAGTAGAAATCAGCCCCAGCATTTT CASSQESRNQPQHF
NA TRBJ2-5 NA TRBV24-1 TGTGCCACCAGTGATTTGAGGGAGACCCAGTACTTC CATSDLRETQYF
NA TRBJ1-1 NA TRBV6-1 TGTGCCAGCAGTGAGAATTGGAACACTGAAGCTTTCTTT CASSENWNTEAFF
TRBD1 TRBJ1-3 NA TRBV7-2 TGTGCCAGCAGCTGGGGACAGGGGTACACCATATATTTT CASSWGQGYTIYF
NA TRBJ1-2 NA TRBV9 TGTGCCAGCAGCGTAGGTCCGGGGGGGAACTATGGCTACACCTTC CASSVGPGGNYGYTF
NA TRBJ1-3 NA TRBV18 TGTGCCAGCTCACCAGTCCAGGCCTACTCTGGAAACACCATATATTTT CASSPVQAYSGNTIYF
TRBD1 TRBJ1-4 NA TRBV20-1 TGCAGTGCTAGGGGACAGCTTGCAACTAATGAAAAACTGTTTTTT CSARGQLATNEKLFF
TRBD1 TRBJ2-3 many TRBV5-1 TGCGCCACTCGGACAGGTAGCACAGATACGCAGTATTTT CATRTGSTDTQYF
TRBD1 TRBJ1-2 NA TRBV2 TGTGCCAGCACCCCCGGACAGGGCACTAACTATGGCTACACCTTC CASTPGQGTNYGYTF
NA TRBJ2-1 few TRBV7-3 TGTGCCAGCAGCTTACCGGGGCTTGAGCAGTTCTTC CASSLPGLEQFF
NA TRBJ2-1 NA TRBV20-1 TGCAGTGCTAGACCCCGCGGGGAATTTACAATTAGAGATGAGCAGTTCTTC CSARPRGEFTIRDEQFF
NA TRBJ2-7 NA TRBV7-2 TGTGCCAGCAGCTTAGATGTTGGGTACGAGCAGTACTTC CASSLDVGYEQYF
NA TRBJ2-2 NA TRBV7-6 TGTGCCAGCAGCTGGGACGGAGCCACCGGGGAGCTGTTTTTT CASSWDGATGELFF
NA TRBJ1-1 few TRBV6-5 TGTGCCTGCAGTTATAATCCGAACACTGAAGCTTTCTTT CACSYNPNTEAFF
TRBD1 TRBJ1-6 NA TRBV19 TGTGCCAGTGGGGACAGCCGAAATTCACCCCTCCACTTT CASGDSRNSPLHF
TRBD1 TRBJ1-2 NA TRBV20-1 TGCAGTGCTAGAGAAGGGAACAGGGGGCTGCTTAACCATGGCTACACCTTC CSAREGNRGLLNHGYTF
NA TRBJ2-3 NA TRBV4-2 TGTGCCAGCAGCCAAGAGTCGACAGGAACCAGCACAGATACGCAGTATTTT CASSQESTGTSTDTQYF
TRBD1 TRBJ2-5 few TRBV2 TGTGCCAGCCATCCGCGCATGGGACAGAAAGAGACCCAGTACTTC CASHPRMGQKETQYF
NA TRBJ2-1 many TRBV7-2 TGTGCCAGCAGCCCCCACAGGGAGGCCAATGAGCAGTTCTTC CASSPHREANEQFF
NA TRBJ2-3 NA TRBV25-1 TGTGCCAGCAGAATGGGGGAGAATACGCAGTATTTT CASRMGENTQYF
TRBD1 TRBJ1-2 NA TRBV12-3/TRBV12-4 TGTGCCAGCCACCGAACAGGGGGCTATGGCTACACCTTC CASHRTGGYGYTF
NA TRBJ2-7 NA TRBV20-1 TGCAGTGCTAGAGATCGACCAGAACACAATGAGCAGTACTTC CSARDRPEHNEQYF
NA TRBJ1-6 few TRBV9 TGTGCCAGCAGCGTAGGTCCTTCCTCCTATAATTCACCCCTCCACTTT CASSVGPSSYNSPLHF
NA TRBJ1-1 NA TRBV12-3/TRBV12-4 TGTGCCAGCAGTAAGGGGGGGCGATGGGACACTGAAGCTTTCTTT CASSKGGRWDTEAFF
NA TRBJ1-2 NA TRBV6-1 TGTGCCAGCAGACCGACAGGAGAAAGGGGCTACACCTTC CASRPTGERGYTF
NA TRBJ1-2 few TRBV6-2/TRBV6-3 TGTGCCAGCAGTTACTCACGGGACACGTATGGCTACACCTTC CASSYSRDTYGYTF
TRBD2 TRBJ2-3 NA TRBV12-3/TRBV12-4 TGTGCCAGCAGTAAACTAGCGAGGGGCACAGATACGCAGTATTTT CASSKLARGTDTQYF
NA TRBJ2-1 few TRBV7-3 TGTGCCAGCAGCTTAACCCCGGGGGTCACCTACAATGAGCAGTTCTTC CASSLTPGVTYNEQFF
NA TRBJ2-7 few TRBV3-1 TGTGCTATCGGCCCCACCTACGAGCAGTACTTC CAIGPTYEQYF
NA TRBJ2-2 few TRBV4-3 TGCGCCAGCAGCCAAGAATTTGGAGGGATCACCGGGGAGCTGTTTTTT CASSQEFGGITGELFF
NA TRBJ1-4 NA TRBV5-1 TGCGCCAGCAGCGTGACAGGTTCTAATGAAAAACTGTTTTTT CASSVTGSNEKLFF
NA TRBJ2-3 few TRBV10-3 TGTGCCATCAGTGAGTTAGGGCTAGCTAGCACAGATACGCAGTATTTT CAISELGLASTDTQYF
NA TRBJ2-1 NA TRBV28 TGTGCCAGCAGTCGAGTGTCTGGCTCCTACAATGAGCAGTTCTTC CASSRVSGSYNEQFF
NA TRBJ1-2 few TRBV7-2 TGTGCCAGCAGCCCGAGGACAGACCCTGATGGCTACACCTTC CASSPRTDPDGYTF
NA TRBJ1-1 many TRBV7-2 TGTGCCAGCAGCTTCGCAATCGAAGCTTTCTTT CASSFAIEAFF
NA TRBJ2-1 NA TRBV20-1 TGCAGTGCTAGAGTTGGGGGGAGCTCCTACAATGAGCAGTTCTTC CSARVGGSSYNEQFF
NA TRBJ2-7 NA TRBV20-1 TGCAGTGCTAATAGGGGGAGCTACGAGCAGTACTTC CSANRGSYEQYF
NA TRBJ1-4 NA TRBV6-1 TGTGCCAGCAGTGAAGGACAGGCGGGGGAAAAACTGTTTTTT CASSEGQAGEKLFF